These 20 T cell receptor beta chains share one sample of origin, sequenced in a study of naive and memory T cell subsets. A UMI-containing oligonucleotide was joined by 3' ligation to the TCR cDNA template. Ligated cDNA underwent four rounds of PCR with nested alpha and beta constant region primers and SP2. TCRdb reprocessed the 5' RACE reads with MiXCR, giving one entry per CDR3 protein. Of around 48,000 distinct CDR3 sequences in the sample, 4.7% are singletons; the top ten hold approximately 0.84%. The receptors were gathered from a female donor in good health.

The J gene is TRBJ2-7, the V gene TRBV2, with 9 bases matching TRBD1. This CDR3 region has 16 residues. Germline V CDR1 and CDR2: SNHLY, FYNNEI. V gave up 6 bases and J gave up 0 bases; unmatched junction bases: 9. The CDR3 sequence is CASRAGQGVCSYEQYF. DNA for the CDR3: TGTGCCAGCAGGGCGGGACAGGGTGTTTGCTCCTACGAGCAGTACTTC. Full variable domain (remainder filled in from reference TRBV2 and TRBJ2-7): EPEVTQTPSHQVTQMGQEVILRCVPISNHLYFYWYRQILGQKVEFLVSFYNNEISEKSEIFDDQFSVERPDGSNFTLKIRSTKLEDSAMYFCASRAGQGVCSYEQYFGPGTRLTVT.

This clonotype was observed at least ten times. The chain is built from TRBV18 and TRBJ2-7, with D possibly being TRBD1 or TRBD2 (6 bases each). V gave up 5 bases and J gave up 7 bases, with 9 bases separating them. This CDR3 spans 11 amino acids. The V gene's germline CDR1 is KGHSH and CDR2 LQKENI. The CDR3 region has the DNA TGTGCCAGCTCAGGAGGGGGTGAGCAGTACTTC. It encodes CASSGGGEQYF.

This clonotype was recorded many times. The CDR3 loop is CASSSIRNRGGGEQFF. CDR3 nucleotide sequence: TGCGCCAGCAGTTCGATTCGGAACAGGGGTGGCGGTGAGCAGTTCTTC. The chain joins TRBV5-1 to TRBJ2-1, with 7 nucleotides matching TRBD1. The V segment lost 5 bases and the J segment 9 bases; nucleotides outside the gene matches: 17. Looked up from germline, CDR1 is SGHRS and CDR2 is YFSETQ. The CDR3 covers 16 residues.

Worth noting for this clonotype: Possible read error: a much larger clone is one base away. The CDR3, as DNA: TGTGCCAGCAGCCCGGATCAGGCCTCAGCAATCACACAGCCCCAGCATTTT. Its protein is CASSPDQASAITQPQHF. J is TRBJ1-5 and V is TRBV7-6; no clear D. V dropped 5 bases and J dropped 7 bases, with 24 bases sitting between them. CDR3 length: 17 residues. CDR1 is SGHVS, CDR2 FNYEAQ, per germline.

The V and J genes are TRBV4-3 and TRBJ2-1; TRBD2 might be the D (5 bases). V lost 3 bases and J lost 9, with 18 bases in between. The CDR3 has 15 amino acids. Germline loops: CDR1 LGHNA, CDR2 YSLEER. CDR3 region: CASSHDTTGNLEQFF. The CDR3 DNA sequence: TGCGCCAGCAGCCATGATACTACCGGGAACCTTGAGCAGTTCTTC.

This clonotype came up many times. The chain joins TRBV2 to TRBJ1-2, with TRBD1 identical over 11 bases. Germline values: CDR1 SNHLY, CDR2 FYNNEI. The trim removed 6 bases at V and 3 bases at J, leaving 6 bases unmatched. The CDR3 totals 15 residues. CDR3 sequence reads: CASRQRTGGDYGYTF. In nucleotides, the CDR3 is TGTGCCAGCAGGCAAAGGACAGGGGGCGACTATGGCTACACCTTC.

Ten or more counts support this clonotype. J is TRBJ1-2 and V is TRBV29-1; TRBD1 matches 11 bases. The CDR3 contains 15 residues. Germline V gene lookup returns CDR1 SQVTM and CDR2 ANQGSEA. J lost 4 bases, V lost 6 bases, and 10 bases had no gene match. CDR3 DNA: TGCAGCGTATTCTTTCCGGGACAGGGGGGCTATGGCTACACCTTC. Protein product: CSVFFPGQGGYGYTF.

This clonotype was picked up many times. This rearrangement joins TRBV6-4 to TRBJ2-1; 14 bases agree with TRBD2. The length of the CDR3 is 15 residues. V lost 2 bases, J lost 6 bases, and 0 bases stayed unmatched. CDR1 and CDR2 from the germline V gene are MRHNA and SNTAGT. CDR3 bases: TGTGCCAGCAGTGACGGACTAGCGGGAGGCAATGAGCAGTTCTTC. It encodes CASSDGLAGGNEQFF.

This clonotype was seen a handful of times. This chain uses TRBV29-1 with TRBJ2-6; D not certain. From germline, CDR1 is SQVTM and CDR2 ANQGSEA. This CDR3 spans 13 amino acids. V was shortened by 4 bases and J by 3 bases, with 7 bases between the two germline ends. The CDR3 region has the DNA TGCAGCGTTGGCCCTGGTGGGGCCAACGTCCTGACTTTC. Its translation is CSVGPGGANVLTF.

Points on this clonotype: This could be a read error, since a much larger clone is one nucleotide away. This rearrangement joins TRBV27 to TRBJ2-1; D gene uncertain. Between the trimmed V and J ends, which lost 5 bases and 2 bases, there was a span of 13 bases. Per the germline V gene, CDR1 is MNHEY and CDR2 is SMNVEV (reference sequence). This CDR3 is built from 15 residues. The CDR3 DNA reads as TGTGCCAGCAGTCCCGGCCCGTCCACCTACAATGAGCAGTTCTTC. Its translation: CASSPGPSTYNEQFF.

This clonotype was seen many times. V usage is TRBV7-2 and J usage is TRBJ2-3, with TRBD2 matching 8 bases. Germline V gene data show CDR1 as SGHTA and CDR2 as FQGNSA. The CDR3 extends over 15 amino acids. V lost 3 bases, J lost 1 base, and 3 bases stayed unmatched. CDR3 amino acids: CASSFGLAGTDTQYF. For the CDR3, the DNA is TGTGCCAGCAGCTTCGGACTAGCTGGCACAGATACGCAGTATTTT.

In this sample, this clonotype turned up many times. The DNA for the CDR3 is TGCAGCGTTCGCGAAACTCTAGCCAAAAACATTCAGTACTTC. Translation: CSVRETLAKNIQYF. The chain carries TRBV29-1 and TRBJ2-4; D gene unclear. V lost 5 bases to trimming and J lost 0 bases, with 11 bases between them. The CDR3 consists of 14 residues. Per germline, CDR1 SQVTM and CDR2 ANQGSEA.

This clonotype has at least ten counts. The chain joins TRBV30 to TRBJ2-3, with TRBD2 matching 10 bases. CDR1 is GTSNPN, CDR2 SVGIG, per germline (reference sequence). The CDR3 is 15 residues long. After removal of 3 bases from V and 6 bases from J, the junction contained 9 bases not matched to a gene. The CDR3 DNA reads as TGTGCCTGGAGGTCCCTAGCGGGAGTTGGGGATACGCAGTATTTT. It specifies CAWRSLAGVGDTQYF.

This clonotype was seen many times. The chain couples TRBV20-1 to TRBJ2-5; a possible D gene is TRBD1 (6 bases). The germline CDR1 and CDR2 sequences are DFQATT and SNEGSKA (reference sequence). CDR3 length equals 12 residues. Trimming stripped 7 bases from V and 4 bases from J, with 13 bases between. CDR3 coding DNA: TGCAGTGTAGCCCCAGGGGTAGAGACCCAGTACTTC. This sequence encodes CSVAPGVETQYF.

This clonotype was observed many times. V gene TRBV20-1 combines with J gene TRBJ2-3; weak D call: TRBD2 (7 bases). CDR1 is DFQATT and CDR2 is SNEGSKA in the germline V gene (reference sequence). The ends were cut back, 8 bases at V and 8 bases at J, with 35 bases in the middle. The CDR3 sequence is 18 residues long. The CDR3 region has the DNA TGCAGTCCCTCCCTGGGGGCTGGCGGGGCCTTTTCGGGAGGTACGCAGTATTTT. Amino acids: CSPSLGAGGAFSGGTQYF.

This clonotype was picked up many times. The chain is built from TRBV27 and TRBJ1-1, with 8 nucleotides matching TRBD1. The germline CDR1 and CDR2 sequences are MNHEY and SMNVEV (reference sequence). The CDR3 sequence is 16 residues long. After removal of 3 bases from V and 3 bases from J, the junction contained 9 bases not matched to a gene. CDR3 coding DNA: TGTGCCAGCAGTTTCTCCCGGGACAGGCCACACACTGAAGCTTTCTTT. Amino acid sequence: CASSFSRDRPHTEAFF.

This clonotype has at least ten counts. The V gene is TRBV20-1, the J gene TRBJ2-7, with D hard to call. With 0 bases removed from V and 0 bases from J, the gap between germline ends came to 12 bases. From germline, CDR1 is DFQATT and CDR2 SNEGSKA (reference sequence). The CDR3 sequence is 15 residues long. The CDR3, as DNA: TGCAGTGCTAGAGATGCATCAGTGAACTCCTACGAGCAGTACTTC. It codes for CSARDASVNSYEQYF.

This clonotype has a count of ten or more. The J gene is TRBJ2-2, the V gene TRBV7-2, with 7 bases matching TRBD1. Trimming took 5 bases from V and 0 from J; bases not matched to a gene: 6. Germline loops: CDR1 SGHTA, CDR2 FQGNSA. This CDR3 is 16 amino acids long. The CDR3 DNA is TGTGCCAGCAGCCCGGGACAGATCGCGAACACCGGGGAGCTGTTTTTT. Amino acids: CASSPGQIANTGELFF.

This clonotype was observed many times. V is TRBV29-1 and J is TRBJ1-1, with a tentative D call TRBD1 (5 bases). The V gene lost 6 bases and the J gene lost 6 bases, with 17 bases spanning the gap. This CDR3 spans 13 amino acids. Germline CDR1 SQVTM, CDR2 ANQGSEA. The CDR3 reads CSVSDRFYSEAFF. CDR3 DNA: TGCAGCGTCTCCGACAGATTTTACTCTGAAGCTTTCTTT.

Many counts were recorded for this clonotype. The CDR3 DNA reads TGTGCCAGCAGCCAAGTAGCGCAGGGGATAGGGACCGGGGAGCTGTTTTTT. Translating gives CASSQVAQGIGTGELFF. The V gene is TRBV4-2, the J gene TRBJ2-2; a possible D gene is TRBD1 (6 bases). CDR1 and CDR2 from the germline V gene are LGHNA and YNFKEQ. Trimming stripped 1 base from V and 5 bases from J, with 17 bases between. The CDR3 runs 17 residues.